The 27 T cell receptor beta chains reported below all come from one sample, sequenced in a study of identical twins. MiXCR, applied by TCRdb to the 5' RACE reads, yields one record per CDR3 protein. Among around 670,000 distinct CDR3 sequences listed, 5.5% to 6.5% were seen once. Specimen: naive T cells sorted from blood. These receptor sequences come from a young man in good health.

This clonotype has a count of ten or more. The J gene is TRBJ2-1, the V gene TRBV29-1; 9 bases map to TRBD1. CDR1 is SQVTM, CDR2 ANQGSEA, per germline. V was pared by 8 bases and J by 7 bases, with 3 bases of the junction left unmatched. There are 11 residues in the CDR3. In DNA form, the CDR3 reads TGCAGCACCGGGACAGGGAATGAGCAGTTCTTC. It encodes CSTGTGNEQFF.

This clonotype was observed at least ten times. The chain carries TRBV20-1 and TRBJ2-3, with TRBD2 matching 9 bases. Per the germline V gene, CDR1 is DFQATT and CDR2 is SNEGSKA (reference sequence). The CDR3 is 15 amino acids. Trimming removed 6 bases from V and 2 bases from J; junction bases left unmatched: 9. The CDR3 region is CSAELSGRTTDTQYF. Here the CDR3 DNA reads TGCAGTGCCGAACTTAGCGGGAGAACCACAGATACGCAGTATTTT.

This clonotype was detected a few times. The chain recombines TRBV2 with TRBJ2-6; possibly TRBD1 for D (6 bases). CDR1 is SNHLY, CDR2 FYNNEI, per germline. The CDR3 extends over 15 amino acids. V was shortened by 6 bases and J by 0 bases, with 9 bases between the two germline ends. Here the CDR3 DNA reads TGTGCCAGCAGCAAGGACAGCTCTGGGGCCAACGTCCTGACTTTC. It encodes CASSKDSSGANVLTF.

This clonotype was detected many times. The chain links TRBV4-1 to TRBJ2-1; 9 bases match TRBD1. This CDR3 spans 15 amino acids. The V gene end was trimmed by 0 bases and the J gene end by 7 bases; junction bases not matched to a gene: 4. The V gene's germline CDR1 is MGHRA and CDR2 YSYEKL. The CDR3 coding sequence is TGCGCCAGCAGCCAAGAACGGACAGGGGCTAATGAGCAGTTCTTC. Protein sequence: CASSQERTGANEQFF.

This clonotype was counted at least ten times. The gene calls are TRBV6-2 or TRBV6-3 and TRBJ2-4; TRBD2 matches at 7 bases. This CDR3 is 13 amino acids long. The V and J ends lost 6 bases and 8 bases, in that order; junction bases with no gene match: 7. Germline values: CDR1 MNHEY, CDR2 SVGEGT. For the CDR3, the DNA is TGTGCCAGCAGGGAACTAGCGTCTGACATTCAGTACTTC. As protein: CASRELASDIQYF.

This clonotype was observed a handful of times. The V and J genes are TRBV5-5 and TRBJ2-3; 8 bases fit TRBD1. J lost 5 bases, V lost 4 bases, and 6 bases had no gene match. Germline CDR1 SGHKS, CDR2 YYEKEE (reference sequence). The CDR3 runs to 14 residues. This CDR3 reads CASSPPDREDTQYF. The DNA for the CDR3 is TGTGCCAGCAGCCCCCCGGACAGGGAAGATACGCAGTATTTT.

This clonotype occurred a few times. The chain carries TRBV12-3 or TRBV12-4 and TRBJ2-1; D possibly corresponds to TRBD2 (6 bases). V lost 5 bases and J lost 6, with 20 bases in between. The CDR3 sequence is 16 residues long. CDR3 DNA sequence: TGTGCCAGCAGTCGGACACGCGGGACGCCTGCCAATGAGCAGTTCTTC. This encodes CASSRTRGTPANEQFF.

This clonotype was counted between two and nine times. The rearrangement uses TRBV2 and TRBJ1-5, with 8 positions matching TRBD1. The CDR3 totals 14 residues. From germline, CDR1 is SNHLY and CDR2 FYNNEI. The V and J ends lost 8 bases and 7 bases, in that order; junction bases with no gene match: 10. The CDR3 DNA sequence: TGTGCCAGCGGGGCGAGGGGGGACAGGCAGCCCCAGCATTTT. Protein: CASGARGDRQPQHF.

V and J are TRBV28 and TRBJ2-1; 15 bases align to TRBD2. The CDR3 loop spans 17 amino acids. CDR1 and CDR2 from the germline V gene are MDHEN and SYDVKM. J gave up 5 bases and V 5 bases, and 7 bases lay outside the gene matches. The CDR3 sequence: CASSKRTSGRAHNEQFF. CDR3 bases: TGTGCCAGCAGTAAAAGGACTAGCGGGAGGGCCCACAATGAGCAGTTCTTC. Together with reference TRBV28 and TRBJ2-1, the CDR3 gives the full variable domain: DVKVTQSSRYLVKRTGEKVFLECVQDMDHENMFWYRQDPGLGLRLIYFSYDVKMKEKGDIPEGYSVSREKKERFSLILESASTNQTSMYLCASSKRTSGRAHNEQFFGPGTRLTVL.

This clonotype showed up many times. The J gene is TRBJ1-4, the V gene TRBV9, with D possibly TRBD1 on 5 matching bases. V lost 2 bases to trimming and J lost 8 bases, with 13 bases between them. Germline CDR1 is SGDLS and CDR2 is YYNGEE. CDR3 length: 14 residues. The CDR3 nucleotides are TGTGCCAGCAGCGTTACGGGACGGCAAGAAAAACTGTTTTTT. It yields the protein CASSVTGRQEKLFF.

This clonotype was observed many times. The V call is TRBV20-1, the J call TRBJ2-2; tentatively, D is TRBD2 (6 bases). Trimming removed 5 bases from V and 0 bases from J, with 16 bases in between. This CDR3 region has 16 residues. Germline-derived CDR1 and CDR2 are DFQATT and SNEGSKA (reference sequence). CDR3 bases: TGCAGTGCTTATATGACCGGGACTCCGAACACCGGGGAGCTGTTTTTT. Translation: CSAYMTGTPNTGELFF.

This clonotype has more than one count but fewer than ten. In DNA form, the CDR3 reads TGTGCCAGCAGCCTTGACTCAGCCCTCTACAATGAGCAGTTCTTC. As protein: CASSLDSALYNEQFF. This chain uses TRBV3-1 with TRBJ2-1, with D unclear. Germline V gene lookup returns CDR1 LGHDT and CDR2 YNNKEL (reference sequence). Deletions cut 4 bases from V and 3 bases from J, with 13 bases between. The CDR3 consists of 15 residues.

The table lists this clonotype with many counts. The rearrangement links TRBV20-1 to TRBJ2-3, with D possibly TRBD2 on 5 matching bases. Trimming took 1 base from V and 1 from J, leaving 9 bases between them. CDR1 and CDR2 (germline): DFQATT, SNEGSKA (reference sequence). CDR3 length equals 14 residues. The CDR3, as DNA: TGCAGTGCTAGAGCGACTACAGGCACAGATACGCAGTATTTT. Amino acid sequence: CSARATTGTDTQYF.

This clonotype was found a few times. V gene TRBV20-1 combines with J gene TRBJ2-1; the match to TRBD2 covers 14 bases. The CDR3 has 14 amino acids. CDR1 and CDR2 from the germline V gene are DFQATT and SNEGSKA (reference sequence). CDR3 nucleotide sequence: TGCAGCCGTCCCGGACTAGCGGGAGGCGATGAGCAGTTCTTC. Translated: CSRPGLAGGDEQFF.

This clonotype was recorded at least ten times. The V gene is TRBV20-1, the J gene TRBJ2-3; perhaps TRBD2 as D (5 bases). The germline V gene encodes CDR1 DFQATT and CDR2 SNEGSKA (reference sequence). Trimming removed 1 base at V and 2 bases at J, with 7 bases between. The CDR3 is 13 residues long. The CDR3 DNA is TGCAGTGCTAGAGCGACTACCACAGATACGCAGTATTTT. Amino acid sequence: CSARATTTDTQYF.

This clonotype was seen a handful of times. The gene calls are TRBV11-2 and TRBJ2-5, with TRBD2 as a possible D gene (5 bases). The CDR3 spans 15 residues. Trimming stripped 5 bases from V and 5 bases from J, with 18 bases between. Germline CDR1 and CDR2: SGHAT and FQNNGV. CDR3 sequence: CASSPREGPRETQYF. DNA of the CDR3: TGTGCCAGCAGCCCTCGGGAAGGGCCTAGGGAGACCCAGTACTTC.

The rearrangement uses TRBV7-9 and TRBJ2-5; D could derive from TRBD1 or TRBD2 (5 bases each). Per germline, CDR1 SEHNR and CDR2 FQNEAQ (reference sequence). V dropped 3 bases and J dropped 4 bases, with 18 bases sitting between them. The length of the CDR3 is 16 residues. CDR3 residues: CASSFYLQEVGETQYF. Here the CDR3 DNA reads TGTGCCAGCAGCTTCTACCTACAGGAGGTTGGAGAGACCCAGTACTTC.

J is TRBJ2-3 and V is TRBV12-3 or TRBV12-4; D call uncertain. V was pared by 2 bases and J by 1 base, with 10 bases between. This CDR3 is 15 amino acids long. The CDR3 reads CASSLSHPGTDTQYF. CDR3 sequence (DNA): TGTGCCAGCAGTTTATCTCACCCCGGCACAGATACGCAGTATTTT.

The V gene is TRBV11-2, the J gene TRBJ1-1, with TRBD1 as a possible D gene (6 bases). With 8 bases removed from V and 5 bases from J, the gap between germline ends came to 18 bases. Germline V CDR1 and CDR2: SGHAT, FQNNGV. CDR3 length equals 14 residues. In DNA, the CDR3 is TGTGCCAGCCGGAATTGGGGGGGCAGAACTGAAGCTTTCTTT. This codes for CASRNWGGRTEAFF.

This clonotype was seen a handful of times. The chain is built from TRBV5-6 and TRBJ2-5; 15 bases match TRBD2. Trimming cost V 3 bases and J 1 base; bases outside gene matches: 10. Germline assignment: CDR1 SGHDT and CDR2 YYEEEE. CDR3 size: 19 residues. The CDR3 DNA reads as TGTGCCAGCAGCTCCCCCGGGACTAGCGGGAGGTTGTCCCAAGAGACCCAGTACTTC. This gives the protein CASSSPGTSGRLSQETQYF.

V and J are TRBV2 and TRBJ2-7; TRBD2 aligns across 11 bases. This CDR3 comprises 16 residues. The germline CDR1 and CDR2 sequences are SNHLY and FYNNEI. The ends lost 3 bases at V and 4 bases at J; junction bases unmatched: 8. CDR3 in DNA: TGTGCCAGCAGTGAGTGGCTAGCGGGAGGAGCGTACGAGCAGTACTTC. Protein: CASSEWLAGGAYEQYF.

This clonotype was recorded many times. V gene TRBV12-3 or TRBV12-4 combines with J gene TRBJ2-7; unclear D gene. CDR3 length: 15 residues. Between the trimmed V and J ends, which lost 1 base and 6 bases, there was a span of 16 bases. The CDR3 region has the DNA TGTGCCAGCAGTTTAGAAACAGTGTCGGGTAGCGAGCAGTACTTC. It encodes CASSLETVSGSEQYF.

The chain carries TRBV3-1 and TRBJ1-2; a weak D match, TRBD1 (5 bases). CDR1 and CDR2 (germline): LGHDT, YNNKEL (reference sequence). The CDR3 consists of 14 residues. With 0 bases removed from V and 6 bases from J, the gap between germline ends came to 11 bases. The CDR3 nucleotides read TGTGCCAGCAGCCAAGATTGGGGGAGCAATGGCTACACCTTC. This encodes CASSQDWGSNGYTF.

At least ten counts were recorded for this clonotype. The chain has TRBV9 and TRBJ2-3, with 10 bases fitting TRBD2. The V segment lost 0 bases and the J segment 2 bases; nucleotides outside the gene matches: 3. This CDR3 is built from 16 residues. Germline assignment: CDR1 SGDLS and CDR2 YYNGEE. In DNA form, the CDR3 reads TGTGCCAGCAGCGTAGACAGCGGGAGGGTCACAGATACGCAGTATTTT. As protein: CASSVDSGRVTDTQYF.

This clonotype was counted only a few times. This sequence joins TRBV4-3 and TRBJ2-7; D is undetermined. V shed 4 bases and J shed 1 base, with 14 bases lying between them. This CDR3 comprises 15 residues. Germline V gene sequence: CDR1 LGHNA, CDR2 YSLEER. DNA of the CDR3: TGCGCCAGCAGCCGAGATATCGCGCCGTCCTACGAGCAGTACTTC. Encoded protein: CASSRDIAPSYEQYF.

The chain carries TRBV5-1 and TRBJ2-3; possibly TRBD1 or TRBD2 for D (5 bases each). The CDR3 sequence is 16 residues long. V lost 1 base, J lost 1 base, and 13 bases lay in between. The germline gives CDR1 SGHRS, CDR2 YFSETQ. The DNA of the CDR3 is TGCGCCAGCAGCTTGTGGGGGATCCTAGGCACAGATACGCAGTATTTT. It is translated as CASSLWGILGTDTQYF.

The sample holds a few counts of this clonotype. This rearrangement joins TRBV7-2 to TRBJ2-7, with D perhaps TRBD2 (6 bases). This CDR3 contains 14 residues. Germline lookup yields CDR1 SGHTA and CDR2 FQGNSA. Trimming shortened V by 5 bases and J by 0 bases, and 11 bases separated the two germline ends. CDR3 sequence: CASSRDWDSYEQYF. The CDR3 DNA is TGTGCCAGCAGCAGGGACTGGGACTCCTACGAGCAGTACTTC.